Listed below are T cell receptor beta chains from one sample, sequenced in a study of response to subunit inactivated influenza vaccine. TCRdb reanalysed the RT-PCR reads using MiXCR and keeps one entry per CDR3 protein. The sample contains 250,000 to 350,000 distinct CDR3 sequences, over 20% of which appear only once. The source was PBMCs from blood, collected about 20 months after vaccination. The receptors originated from a man aged 45-69 years who received an inactivated influenza vaccine. Both conserved end residues are part of each CDR3.

V gene,J gene,CDR3 protein
TRBV16,TRBJ2-1,CASSQQLRVRNEQFF
TRBV29-1,TRBJ1-5,CSVEEDMNQPQHF
TRBV5-1,TRBJ1-2,CASRWQGNYGYTF
TRBV20-1,TRBJ2-2,CSARDRGLLSTGELFF
TRBV5-1,TRBJ2-6,CASSFMTGAGANVLTF
TRBV6-2/TRBV6-3,TRBJ1-6,CASSRISGQPSPLHF
TRBV7-2,TRBJ2-4,CASSLTLAKNIQYF
TRBV28,TRBJ1-1,CASSTDGLNTEAFF
TRBV15,TRBJ1-4,CATSGSAVEKLFF
TRBV28,TRBJ2-1,CASSFAEDNEQFF
TRBV7-9,TRBJ1-1,CASSSGQIEAFF
TRBV3-1,TRBJ1-2,CASSQVAPTGGYTF
TRBV2,TRBJ1-6,CASRDRSSYNSPLHF
TRBV24-1,TRBJ1-2,CATRDGANYGYTF
TRBV7-2,TRBJ1-4,CASSPLRHRNEKLFF
TRBV5-5,TRBJ1-2,CASSLDAGGDYGYTF
TRBV20-1,TRBJ2-1,CSATGTRNNEQFF
TRBV6-5,TRBJ1-4,CASSSGDRGTPNEKLFF
TRBV2,TRBJ1-5,CASSFRWGSQPQHF
TRBV5-1,TRBJ2-3,CASSTASGGAPDTQYF
TRBV12-3/TRBV12-4,TRBJ1-5,CASSLGTLGDQPQHF
TRBV6-7,TRBJ2-4,CASSYSRGIGKNIQYF
TRBV7-9,TRBJ1-4,CASSSRQGTNEKLFF
TRBV7-2,TRBJ1-2,CASSLGPERGYTF
TRBV11-2,TRBJ2-7,CASSLDSWAQYF
TRBV5-1,TRBJ2-3,CASSLASVLTDTQYF
TRBV28,TRBJ1-2,CASSTQQAGNYGYTF
TRBV29-1,TRBJ2-4,CSVAGERIQYF
TRBV6-5,TRBJ1-1,CASSYSDMNTEAFF
TRBV9,TRBJ2-3,CASSVGQGQISYTQYF
TRBV19,TRBJ2-1,CASSSGRSYNEQFF
TRBV12-3/TRBV12-4,TRBJ1-2,CASSPRDDGYTF
TRBV28,TRBJ2-7,CASSLAGREGDEQYF
TRBV28,TRBJ1-2,CASSLLGRRIINYGYTF
TRBV20-1,TRBJ1-6,CSASSAGQYNSPLHF
TRBV3-1,TRBJ1-1,CASSQSETGTEAFF
TRBV10-3,TRBJ2-2,CAISVGGRVGLFF
TRBV12-3/TRBV12-4,TRBJ2-1,CASSLIQGAIDEQFF
TRBV20-1,TRBJ1-5,CSARSLVRNQPQHF
TRBV4-1,TRBJ1-4,CASSRPGMGTEKLFF
TRBV15,TRBJ1-5,CATSRDRVRGKPQHF
TRBV4-3,TRBJ1-2,CASSQGGEVYGYTF
TRBV12-3/TRBV12-4,TRBJ1-2,CASSPQAGLYGYTF
TRBV5-1,TRBJ2-2,CASSTRTGFTGELFF
TRBV10-3,TRBJ1-4,CAISGGSGGEKLFF
TRBV5-1,TRBJ1-1,CASSFEAGPPLGNTEAFF
TRBV2,TRBJ2-1,CASSVRVGRGNEQFF
TRBV20-1,TRBJ2-7,CSAYGLAGGLFYEQYF
TRBV27,TRBJ2-7,CASSTVPWGEQYF
TRBV3-1,TRBJ1-3,CASSQNRQGLSGNTIYF
TRBV11-1,TRBJ2-3,CASSLTPRPDTQYF
TRBV5-1,TRBJ2-7,CASSSTGFQHDEQYF
TRBV7-7,TRBJ2-1,CASSSSGYNEQFF
TRBV6-6,TRBJ1-1,CASSLPGQGKAFF